The 21 T cell receptor beta chains below come from one sample, sequenced in a study of kidney transplant recipient with SARS-CoV-2 infection. MiXCR, run by TCRdb on the reads, gives a single entry per CDR3 protein. The table has 200,000 to 300,000 distinct CDR3 sequences, more than 25% seen once. The sample in question was a blood sample, obtained at baseline and on day 111 from a kidney transplant recipient. Source of these receptors: a young adult male patient who had COVID-19 and was a kidney transplant recipient. Some of the T cells may derive from the graft donor.

Of note for this clonotype: A much larger clone differs by one base, so this may be a read error. V gene TRBV7-2 combines with J gene TRBJ1-5; D call uncertain. The CDR3 is made up of 13 amino acids. The germline V gene encodes CDR1 SGHTA and CDR2 FQGNSA. CDR3: CAGSTSPSQPQHF. CDR3 sequence (DNA): TGTGCCGGCAGCACCTCACCTAGTCAGCCCCAGCATTTT.

The chain uses TRBV27 and TRBJ2-5; D call uncertain. This CDR3 is built from 12 residues. CDR1 and CDR2 from the germline V gene are MNHEY and SMNVEV (reference sequence). Trimming pared 6 bases from V and 5 bases from J, leaving 10 bases between. CDR3 in DNA: TGTGCCAGCAGACATCCCGGGGAGACCCAGTACTTC. This codes for CASRHPGETQYF.

To note about this clonotype: This may arise from a read error, as a much more abundant clone is one base away. This CDR3 fails to terminate in the conserved phenylalanine or tryptophan, so it likely reflects a read error. The chain links TRBV7-9 to TRBJ1-2; D not certain. The CDR3 is 17 amino acids. Germline-derived CDR1 and CDR2 are SEHNR and FQNEAQ (reference sequence). Trimming removed 4 bases at V and 4 bases at J, with 22 bases between. The CDR3 protein is CASSSGIYHGKTYGYTL. CDR3 DNA sequence: TGTGCCAGCAGCTCCGGTATATACCATGGAAAGACCTATGGCTACACCCTC.

Turning to this clonotype: A read error is possible here, since a much larger clone lies one base away. J is TRBJ1-1 and V is TRBV29-1, with no clear D. This CDR3 comprises 12 residues. V was pared by 4 bases and J by 5 bases, with 11 bases between. CDR1 and CDR2 (germline): SQVTM, ANQGSEA. The CDR3 protein is CSVAKGRTEAFF. The DNA of the CDR3 is TGCAGCGTTGCGAAAGGGAGGACTGAAGCTTTCTTT.

As concerns this clonotype: This clone may be a read error of a much larger clone one base away. V gene TRBV6-5 combines with J gene TRBJ2-2, with unresolved D. The CDR3 sequence is 14 residues long. CDR1 is MNHEY and CDR2 is SVGAGI in the germline V gene. In nucleotides, the CDR3 is TGTACCAGCAAAGGCAGGCGGAGAACCGGGGAGCTGTTTTTT. It is translated as CTSKGRRRTGELFF.

The table lists this clonotype with many counts. This chain joins TRBV2 and TRBJ1-5; D may be TRBD1 (5 bases). The CDR3 spans 14 residues. V was cut by 5 bases and J by 5 bases, with 13 bases left in between. Germline CDR1 is SNHLY and CDR2 is FYNNEI. The CDR3 DNA follows: TGTGCCAGCAGTCTGGGGGGGGAATATCAGCCCCAGCATTTT. Its translation: CASSLGGEYQPQHF.

This clonotype came up many times. The rearrangement links TRBV7-9 to TRBJ1-1; D is ambiguous. CDR1 is SEHNR, CDR2 FQNEAQ, per germline (reference sequence). The length of the CDR3 is 15 residues. V was pared by 3 bases and J by 1 base, with 12 bases between. For the CDR3, the DNA is TGTGCCAGCAGCTTCTCCCCCCCGACGAACACTGAAGCTTTCTTT. Residues: CASSFSPPTNTEAFF.

Remarks on this clonotype: With a much larger clone just one base away, this may be a read error. The chain couples TRBV7-7 to TRBJ1-2; D not resolved. Germline CDR1 SSHAT, CDR2 FNYEAQ (reference sequence). The CDR3 runs 17 residues. V shed 8 bases and J shed 4 bases, with 26 bases lying between them. This chain's CDR3 is CASGPRFKCRKTYGYTF. Here the CDR3 DNA reads TGTGCCAGCGGCCCCAGGTTTAAGTGCCGAAAGACCTATGGCTACACCTTC.

This clonotype was detected only a few times. This may be a read error, as it is one base from a much larger clone. The chain uses TRBV7-2 and TRBJ1-1, with D unclear. Germline CDR1 is SGHTA and CDR2 is FQGNSA. V lost 1 base and J 0 bases, leaving 3 bases between the germline ends. This CDR3 has 13 amino acids. DNA for the CDR3: TGTGCCAGCAGCTTAGAAATGAACACTGAAGCTTTCTTT. It codes for CASSLEMNTEAFF.

The sample holds a few counts of this clonotype. The gene calls are TRBV20-1 and TRBJ2-3; D may correspond to TRBD1 or TRBD2 (5 bases each). CDR1 is DFQATT, CDR2 SNEGSKA, per germline (reference sequence). The CDR3 totals 15 residues. V lost 1 base and J 6 bases, leaving 17 bases between the germline ends. CDR3 nucleotides: TGCAGTGCTAGAGGACCCCGGGACGGTGGGGATACGCAGTATTTT. It specifies CSARGPRDGGDTQYF.

This clonotype has ten or more counts. This chain links TRBV6-6 with TRBJ2-7, with D unresolved. Trimming pared 0 bases from V and 2 bases from J, leaving 17 bases between. Germline values: CDR1 MNHNY, CDR2 SVGAGI (reference sequence). The CDR3 extends over 17 amino acids. The CDR3 region is CASSYSPTSTLTYEQYF. CDR3 DNA sequence: TGTGCCAGCAGTTACTCCCCCACGAGCACGCTCACCTACGAGCAGTACTTC.

As regards this clonotype: Just one base apart from a much larger clone, this may be a read error. The chain links TRBV7-1 to TRBJ1-2, with D tentatively TRBD1 (5 bases). TRBV7-1 is reported as an ORF; its role is uncertain. CDR3 length: 17 residues. V lost 5 bases and J 4 bases, leaving 23 bases between the germline ends. The CDR3 region is CASSSFIHGGKTYGYTF. CDR3 nucleotide sequence: TGTGCCAGCAGCAGCTTTATTCACGGGGGAAAGACCTATGGCTACACCTTC.

As for this clonotype: Being one base from a much bigger clone, this may be a read error. The CDR3 here is CSGNRAPSYEQYF. The CDR3 bases are TGCAGTGGAAACAGGGCCCCCTCCTACGAGCAGTACTTC. The rearrangement joins TRBV20-1 to TRBJ2-7; a possible D gene is TRBD1 (6 bases). The CDR3 spans 13 residues. From germline, CDR1 is DFQATT and CDR2 SNEGSKA (reference sequence). V was clipped by 7 bases and J by 0 bases, with 13 bases between them.

This clonotype occurred many times. This chain connects TRBV5-1 to TRBJ2-5, with a possible D match to TRBD2 (6 bases). Germline V gives CDR1 SGHRS, CDR2 YFSETQ. Trimming took 0 bases from V and 9 from J, leaving 18 bases between them. This CDR3 has 15 amino acids. CDR3 sequence (DNA): TGCGCCAGCAGCTTGGGTCGACTAGAACCTTCGTCCCAGTACTTC. Translating gives CASSLGRLEPSSQYF.

The table lists this clonotype with many counts. V usage is TRBV18 and J usage is TRBJ2-7; the match to TRBD2 covers 9 bases. The CDR3 is 13 amino acids. Trimming took 3 bases from V and 7 from J; bases not matched to a gene: 4. Germline assignment: CDR1 KGHSH and CDR2 LQKENI. In nucleotides, the CDR3 is TGTGCCAGCTCACCCATGACTAGCGGAGAGCAGTACTTC. This gives the protein CASSPMTSGEQYF.

This clonotype was recorded many times. The gene calls are TRBV27 and TRBJ2-7; 7 bases align to TRBD2. CDR1 MNHEY and CDR2 SMNVEV come from the germline V gene (reference sequence). CDR3 length: 13 amino acids. J lost 6 bases, V lost 5 bases, and 7 bases had no gene match. CDR3 sequence reads: CASSPPGGTEQYF. The CDR3 DNA reads TGTGCCAGCAGTCCCCCCGGGGGGACCGAGCAGTACTTC.

Concerning this clonotype: A much larger clone is a single base away; this may be a read error. The chain joins TRBV7-9 to TRBJ1-4, with TRBD1 matching over 7 bases. Trimming at V came to 3 bases and at J to 10 bases, leaving 5 bases not matched to a gene. This CDR3 region has 13 residues. In germline, CDR1 is SEHNR, CDR2 FQNEAQ (reference sequence). Here the CDR3 reads CASSFRQGGKLFF. For the CDR3, the DNA is TGTGCCAGCAGCTTCCGACAGGGTGGAAAACTGTTTTTT.

The CDR3 sequence: CASSEGTIQETQYF. DNA for the CDR3: TGTGCCAGTAGTGAGGGGACAATCCAAGAGACCCAGTACTTC. This chain connects TRBV19 to TRBJ2-5, with a tentative D call TRBD1 (6 bases). Germline assignment: CDR1 LNHDA and CDR2 SQIVND (reference sequence). The CDR3 is 14 amino acids. V lost 5 bases and J 1 base, leaving 11 bases between the germline ends.

This clonotype has at least ten counts. The chain combines TRBV20-1 with TRBJ2-7; 10 nucleotides agree with TRBD2. The CDR3 is 16 residues long. Per the germline V gene, CDR1 is DFQATT and CDR2 is SNEGSKA (reference sequence). V trimming: 6 bases; J trimming: 6 bases; junction bases outside the gene matches: 17. This chain's CDR3 is CSAHIGASGRGAEQYF. The CDR3 region has the DNA TGCAGTGCCCACATCGGGGCTAGCGGGAGAGGGGCCGAGCAGTACTTC.

Comment on this clonotype: A junction boundary mismatches the germline segment, possibly from a read error. The chain employs TRBV9 and TRBJ2-7, with D perhaps TRBD1 (6 bases). Judging by the DNA end, TRBJ2-5 fits better; the J call may be wrong. CDR1 is SGDLS and CDR2 is YYNGEE in the germline V gene. The CDR3 consists of 16 residues. The CDR3 loop is CTSSVQGLSFGETQYF. The CDR3 bases are TGTACCAGCAGCGTACAGGGTCTATCGTTCGGAGAGACCCAGTACTTC.

This clonotype was recorded at least ten times. This rearrangement joins TRBV10-1 to TRBJ1-2, with D unclear. The CDR3 is 17 residues long. CDR1 is WNHNN and CDR2 is SYGVQD in the germline V gene (reference sequence). The V gene lost 4 bases and the J gene lost 4 bases, with 22 bases spanning the gap. In DNA, the CDR3 is TGCGCCAGCAGTGGTTGGGCAAGATCGCGAAAGACCTATGGCTACACCTTC. Translating gives CASSGWARSRKTYGYTF.